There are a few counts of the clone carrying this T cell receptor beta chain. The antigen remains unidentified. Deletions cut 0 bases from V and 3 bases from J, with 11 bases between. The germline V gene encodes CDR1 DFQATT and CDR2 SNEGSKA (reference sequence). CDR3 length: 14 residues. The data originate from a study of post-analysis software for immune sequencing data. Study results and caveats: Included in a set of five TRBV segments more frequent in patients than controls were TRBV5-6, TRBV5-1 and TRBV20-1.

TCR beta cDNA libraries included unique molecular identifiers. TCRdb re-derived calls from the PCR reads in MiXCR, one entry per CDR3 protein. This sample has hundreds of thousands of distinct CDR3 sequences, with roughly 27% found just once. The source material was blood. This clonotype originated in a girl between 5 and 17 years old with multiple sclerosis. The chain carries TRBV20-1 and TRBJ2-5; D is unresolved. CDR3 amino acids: CSARDLREEETQYF. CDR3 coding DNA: TGCAGTGCTAGAGATCTCCGCGAAGAAGAGACCCAGTACTTC.